Given below is one TCR beta chain in context. Germline V lookup: CDR1 MNHEY, CDR2 SMNVEV (reference sequence). The CDR3 spans 14 residues. V dropped 2 bases and J dropped 5; count of bases not matched to a gene: 2. The data are from a study of blood T cell repertoires in COVID-19. The wider study: Material from acute and convalescent COVID-19 was sourced from the United States, Italy and Spain. Sources were T cells, B-cell-depleted T cells, or PBMCs; the material itself was cDNA or gDNA.

Assay used: immunoSEQ multiplex PCR; TCRdb lists only in-frame clones, some missing. This sample has around 160,000 clones, with around 84% found just once. What was sequenced was peripheral blood. V is TRBV27 and J is TRBJ2-1; 8 nucleotides match TRBD1. The TCR comes from a man aged 60-69 years with active or convalescent COVID-19. CDR3 in amino acids: CASSLQGANNEQFF. Here the CDR3 DNA reads TGTGCCAGCAGTTTACAGGGGGCAAACAATGAGCAGTTCTTC.